The clone carrying this T cell receptor beta chain was picked up many times. Its specificity is unknown. Germline V CDR1 and CDR2: SGHRS, YFSETQ. The V gene lost 4 bases and the J gene lost 2 bases, with 19 bases spanning the gap. The CDR3 is 16 residues long. This sample's TCRbeta library carried unique molecular identifier barcodes. TCRdb itself ran the PCR reads through MiXCR, one entry per CDR3 protein. Of about 460,000 distinct CDR3 sequences in the sample, roughly 11% were seen once. This entry is derived from a study of T-cell reconstitution after alpha-beta-depleted transplantation in children. Notes on the study in general: Some patients' high day-60 TCRbeta diversity was traced to surviving recipient T cells and thymic progenitors.

The receptor's source is a female patient aged 2-15 years who had a stem cell transplant for aplastic anemia, so the T cells may come from the graft donor. This specimen consisted of PBMCs, mostly from graft donor cells, obtained 180 days after TCRalphabeta/CD19-depleted stem cell transplant. The rearrangement joins TRBV5-1 to TRBJ2-7; D is possibly TRBD1 (5 bases). In DNA, the CDR3 is TGCGCCAGCAGCCTTGAACAAGGGGTGGGCCCCTACGAGCAGTACTTC. Translation: CASSLEQGVGPYEQYF.